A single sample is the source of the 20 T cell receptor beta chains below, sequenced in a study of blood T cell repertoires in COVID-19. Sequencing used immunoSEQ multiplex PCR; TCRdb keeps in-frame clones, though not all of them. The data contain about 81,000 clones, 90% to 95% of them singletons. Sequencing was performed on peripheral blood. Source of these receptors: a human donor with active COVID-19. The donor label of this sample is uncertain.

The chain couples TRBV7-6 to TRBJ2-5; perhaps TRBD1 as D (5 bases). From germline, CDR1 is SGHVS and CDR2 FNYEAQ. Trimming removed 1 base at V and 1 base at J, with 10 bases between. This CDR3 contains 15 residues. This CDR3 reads CASSLGGHSQETQYF. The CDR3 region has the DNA TGTGCCAGCAGCTTAGGCGGACATAGCCAAGAGACCCAGTACTTC.

The DNA of the CDR3 is TGTGCCAGCAGTGAACGCCCGAGACCGCTACTTCCGACAGGGGCAATTGATGGCTACACCTTC. Protein sequence: CASSERPRPLLPTGAIDGYTF. The gene calls are TRBV6-1 and TRBJ1-2; 8 nucleotides agree with TRBD1. The V segment lost 2 bases and the J segment 6 bases; nucleotides outside the gene matches: 26. The CDR3 has 21 residues. Germline V CDR1 and CDR2: MNHNS, SASEGT.

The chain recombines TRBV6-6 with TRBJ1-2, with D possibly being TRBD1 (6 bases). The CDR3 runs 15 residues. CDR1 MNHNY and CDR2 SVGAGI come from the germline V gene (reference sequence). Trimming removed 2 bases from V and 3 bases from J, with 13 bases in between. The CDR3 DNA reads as TGTGCCAGCAGTTACCCGCGGGGGGCTGACTATGGCTACACCTTC. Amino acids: CASSYPRGADYGYTF.

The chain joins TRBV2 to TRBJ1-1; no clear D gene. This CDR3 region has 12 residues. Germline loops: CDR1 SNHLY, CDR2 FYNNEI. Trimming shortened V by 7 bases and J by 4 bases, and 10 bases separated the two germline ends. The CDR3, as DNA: TGTGCCAGCAACCGGGAGAGCACTGAAGCTTTCTTT. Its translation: CASNRESTEAFF. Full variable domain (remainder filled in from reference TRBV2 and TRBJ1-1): EPEVTQTPSHQVTQMGQEVILRCVPISNHLYFYWYRQILGQKVEFLVSFYNNEISEKSEIFDDQFSVERPDGSNFTLKIRSTKLEDSAMYFCASNRESTEAFFGQGTRLTVV.

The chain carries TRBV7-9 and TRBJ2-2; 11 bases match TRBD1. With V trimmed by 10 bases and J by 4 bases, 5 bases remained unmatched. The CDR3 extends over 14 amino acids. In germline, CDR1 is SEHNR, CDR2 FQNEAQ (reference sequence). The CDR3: CATRDRGTTGELFF. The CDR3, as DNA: TGTGCCACCCGGGACAGGGGGACCACCGGGGAGCTGTTTTTT.

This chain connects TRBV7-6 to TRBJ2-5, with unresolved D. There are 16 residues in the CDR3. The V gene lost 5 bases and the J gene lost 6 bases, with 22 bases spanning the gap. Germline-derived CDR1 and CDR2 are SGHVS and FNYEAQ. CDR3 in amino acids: CASSARFIAVQQTQYF. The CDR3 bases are TGTGCCAGCAGCGCCCGGTTCATAGCTGTACAACAGACCCAGTACTTC.

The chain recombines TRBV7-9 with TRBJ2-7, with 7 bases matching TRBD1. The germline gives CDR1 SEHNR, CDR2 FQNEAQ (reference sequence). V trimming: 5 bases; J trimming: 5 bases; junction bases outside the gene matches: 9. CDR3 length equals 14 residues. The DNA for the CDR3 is TGTGCCAGCAGCGTCCGGGACAGAGAACACGAGCAGTACTTC. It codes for CASSVRDREHEQYF.

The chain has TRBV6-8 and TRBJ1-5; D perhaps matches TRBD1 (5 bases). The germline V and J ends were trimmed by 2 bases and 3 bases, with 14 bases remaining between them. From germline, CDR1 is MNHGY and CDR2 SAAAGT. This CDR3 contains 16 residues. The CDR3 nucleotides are TGTGCCAGCAGTTACGGGGTCGGGGGTTCCAATCAGCCCCAGCATTTT. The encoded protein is CASSYGVGGSNQPQHF.

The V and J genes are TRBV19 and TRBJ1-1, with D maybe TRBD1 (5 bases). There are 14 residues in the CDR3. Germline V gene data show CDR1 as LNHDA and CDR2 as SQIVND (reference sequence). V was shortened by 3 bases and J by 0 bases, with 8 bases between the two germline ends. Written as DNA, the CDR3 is TGTGCCAGTAGTATTCCAGGGATGAACACTGAAGCTTTCTTT. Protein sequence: CASSIPGMNTEAFF.

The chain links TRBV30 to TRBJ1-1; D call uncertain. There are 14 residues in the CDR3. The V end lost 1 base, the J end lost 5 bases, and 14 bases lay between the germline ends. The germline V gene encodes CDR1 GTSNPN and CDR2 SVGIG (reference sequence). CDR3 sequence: CAWSALRAGTEAFF. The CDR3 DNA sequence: TGTGCCTGGAGTGCCCTGAGAGCGGGGACTGAAGCTTTCTTT. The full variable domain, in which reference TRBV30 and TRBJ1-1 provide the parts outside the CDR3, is SQTIHQWPATLVQPVGSPLSLECTVEGTSNPNLYWYRQAAGRGLQLLFYSVGIGQISSEVPQNLSASRPQDRQFILSSKKLLLSDSGFYLCAWSALRAGTEAFFGQGTRLTVV.

The CDR3, as DNA: TGTGCCAGCAGCCAAGGGGGCAAGGGCGCACTAAATTCACCCCTCCACTTT. This sequence encodes CASSQGGKGALNSPLHF. The rearrangement joins TRBV3-1 (or the pseudogene TRBV3-2) to TRBJ1-6; D may be TRBD1 (5 bases). This CDR3 comprises 17 residues. The ends were cut back, 1 base at V and 7 bases at J, with 17 bases in the middle. Germline V CDR1 and CDR2: LGHDT, YNNKEL (reference sequence).

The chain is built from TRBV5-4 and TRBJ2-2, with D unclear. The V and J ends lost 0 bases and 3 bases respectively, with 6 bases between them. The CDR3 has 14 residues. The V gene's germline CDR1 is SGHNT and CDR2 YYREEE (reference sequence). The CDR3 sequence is CASSLASDTGELFF. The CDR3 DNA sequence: TGTGCCAGCAGCTTGGCCAGCGACACCGGGGAGCTGTTTTTT.

The chain's CDR3 is CASSPRQPMNTEAFF. In DNA, the CDR3 is TGTGCCAGCTCACCACGACAGCCCATGAACACTGAAGCTTTCTTT. The chain recombines TRBV18 with TRBJ1-1; tentative D call: TRBD1 (5 bases). In germline, CDR1 is KGHSH, CDR2 LQKENI. V was shortened by 1 base and J by 0 bases, with 9 bases between the two germline ends. The CDR3 extends over 15 amino acids.

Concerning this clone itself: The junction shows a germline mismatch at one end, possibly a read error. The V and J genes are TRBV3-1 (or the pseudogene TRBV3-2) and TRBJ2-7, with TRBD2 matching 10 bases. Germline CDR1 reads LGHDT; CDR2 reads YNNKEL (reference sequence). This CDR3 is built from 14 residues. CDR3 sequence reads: CASSESGRAFEQYF. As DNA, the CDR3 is TGTGCCAGCAGCGAAAGCGGGAGGGCCTTTGAGCAGTACTTT.

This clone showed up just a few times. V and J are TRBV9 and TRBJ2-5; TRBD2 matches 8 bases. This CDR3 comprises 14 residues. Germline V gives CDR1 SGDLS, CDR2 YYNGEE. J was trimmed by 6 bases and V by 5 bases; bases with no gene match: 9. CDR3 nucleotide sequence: TGTGCCAGCAGTTCCACCGCGGGGGGTAAGACCCAGTACTTC. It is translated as CASSSTAGGKTQYF.

The CDR3 loop is CASSPEQGSVGNQPQHF. Written as DNA, the CDR3 is TGTGCCAGCAGCCCAGAACAGGGATCGGTCGGCAATCAGCCCCAGCATTTT. This chain joins TRBV4-2 and TRBJ1-5, with D possibly TRBD1 on 6 matching bases. This CDR3 contains 17 residues. Trimming cost V 4 bases and J 2 bases, with 18 bases left between them. Germline CDR1 and CDR2: LGHNA and YNFKEQ.

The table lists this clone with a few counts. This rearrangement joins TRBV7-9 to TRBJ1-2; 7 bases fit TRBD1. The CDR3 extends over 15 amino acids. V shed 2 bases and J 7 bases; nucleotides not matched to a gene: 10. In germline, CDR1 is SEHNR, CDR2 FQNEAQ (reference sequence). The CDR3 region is CASSLPTGAAFGYTF. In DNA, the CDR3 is TGTGCCAGCAGCTTACCCACAGGGGCGGCTTTTGGCTACACCTTC.

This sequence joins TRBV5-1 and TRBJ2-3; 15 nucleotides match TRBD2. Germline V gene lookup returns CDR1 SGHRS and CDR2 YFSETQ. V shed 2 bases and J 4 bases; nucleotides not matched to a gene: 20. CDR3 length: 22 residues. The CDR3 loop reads CASSFYPGTSGGNPIEADTQYF. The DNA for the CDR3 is TGCGCCAGCAGCTTCTATCCCGGGACTAGCGGGGGGAATCCCATCGAGGCAGATACGCAGTATTTT.

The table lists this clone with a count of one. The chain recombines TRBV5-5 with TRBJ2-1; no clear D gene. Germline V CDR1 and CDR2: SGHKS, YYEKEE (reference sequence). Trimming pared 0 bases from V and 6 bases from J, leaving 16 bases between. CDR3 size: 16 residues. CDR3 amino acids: CASSLEVRSLINEQFF. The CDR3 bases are TGTGCCAGCAGCTTGGAGGTCAGGTCCTTAATCAATGAGCAGTTCTTC.

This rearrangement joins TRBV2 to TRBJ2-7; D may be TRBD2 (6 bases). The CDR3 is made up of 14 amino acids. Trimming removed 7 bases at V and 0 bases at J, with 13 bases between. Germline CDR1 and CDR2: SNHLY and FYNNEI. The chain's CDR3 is CASTRLGLSYEQYF. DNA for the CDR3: TGTGCCAGCACCCGACTAGGCCTCTCCTACGAGCAGTACTTC.